This T cell receptor (beta chain) was found in a study of T cells in Graves' hyperthyroidism and ophthalmopathy. TCR beta CDR3 sequences were amplified from RNA transcripts. First-round RT-PCR of the TCR CDR3 relied on the HTBI primer set. MiXCR was run by TCRdb on the multiplex PCR reads, yielding one entry per CDR3 protein. The table has about 600,000 distinct CDR3 sequences, about 15% seen once. Patients with uncontrolled infections, other autoimmune diseases, pregnancy or lactation were excluded. The germline gives CDR1 SGHNT, CDR2 YENEEA. V lost 2 bases to trimming and J lost 4 bases, with 12 bases between them. The CDR3 totals 15 residues. This clonotype was detected ten times or more.

Sequencing was performed on blood. The origin of this receptor is a woman aged 45-65 years with Graves' ophthalmopathy. The rearrangement joins TRBV11-3 to TRBJ2-1; tentative D call: TRBD2 (5 bases). CDR3 sequence (DNA): TGTGCCAGCAGCTTATCTCCGGGAATTTACAATGAGCAGTTCTTC. Its protein is CASSLSPGIYNEQFF.